The TCR beta chain under discussion was sequenced for a study of CD8 T cells in ankylosing spondylitis. Study-wide findings and caveats: Within matched ankylosing spondylitis synovial fluid, disease-linked clones were reportedly significantly enriched.

The sample holds many counts of this clonotype. Its specificity is unknown. TCRdb passed the 5' RACE reads through MiXCR, listing each CDR3 protein once. The sample consists of 250,000 or so distinct CDR3 sequences, 20% to 30% of them appearing once. Germline lookup yields CDR1 SGHAT and CDR2 FQDESV (reference sequence). V was clipped by 5 bases and J by 0 bases; unmatched bases: 18. This CDR3 has 21 residues. The sequence came from a male donor with ankylosing spondylitis or in good health (not recorded which). The chain has TRBV11-1 and TRBJ2-1, with TRBD1 matching over 11 bases. Sample: blood, either unsorted or a sorted T cell fraction (not recorded which). The CDR3 region is CASSPPRGQGGLWGSYNEQFF. CDR3 nucleotides: TGTGCCAGCAGCCCTCCTAGGGGACAGGGGGGACTTTGGGGCTCCTACAATGAGCAGTTCTTC.